The 7 T cell receptor beta chains listed next were all sequenced from one sample in a study of blood T cell repertoires in COVID-19. TCRdb's copy holds only in-frame clones and misses some; the assay was immunoSEQ multiplex PCR. There are 150,000 to 200,000 clones in the sample; 86% occur only once, and roughly 0.95% lies in the top ten. The sequencing input was peripheral blood. These receptor sequences come from a man younger than 35 with acute or convalescent COVID-19.

The sample holds a few counts of this clone. V is TRBV5-1 and J is TRBJ2-1; maybe TRBD2 (6 bases). Germline CDR1 reads SGHRS; CDR2 reads YFSETQ. With 0 bases removed from V and 7 bases from J, the gap between germline ends came to 14 bases. The CDR3 loop spans 15 amino acids. Written as DNA, the CDR3 is TGCGCCAGCAGCTTGGAGGCGGGGAGCAGGAATGAGCAGTTCTTC. Amino acid sequence: CASSLEAGSRNEQFF.

This chain connects TRBV24-1 to TRBJ2-3, with 9 bases matching TRBD2. In germline, CDR1 is KGHDR, CDR2 SFDVKD. The CDR3 runs to 17 residues. After removal of 3 bases from V and 8 bases from J, the junction contained 14 bases not matched to a gene. CDR3 residues: CATSDPRLAEVKGTQYF. The CDR3 nucleotides are TGTGCCACCAGTGATCCCCGACTAGCGGAGGTCAAGGGTACGCAGTATTTT.

A single count supports this clone. The chain joins TRBV5-4 to TRBJ2-3; 9 positions match TRBD2. This CDR3 has 15 amino acids. Germline loops: CDR1 SGHNT, CDR2 YYREEE (reference sequence). V lost 2 bases and J lost 4; bases outside the gene matches: 5. CDR3 sequence: CASSFSGGLADTQYF. Written as DNA, the CDR3 is TGTGCCAGCAGCTTTAGCGGGGGCCTAGCAGATACGCAGTATTTT.

J is TRBJ2-3 and V is TRBV19, with 9 nucleotides matching TRBD2. Germline V gives CDR1 LNHDA, CDR2 SQIVND (reference sequence). The CDR3 runs to 15 residues. J was trimmed by 0 bases and V by 5 bases; bases with no gene match: 3. The CDR3 nucleotides are TGTGCCAGTAGTGCCCTAGCGGGGAGCACAGATACGCAGTATTTT. It encodes CASSALAGSTDTQYF.

The rearrangement joins TRBV24-1 to TRBJ2-5; D possibly corresponds to TRBD2 (6 bases). This CDR3 contains 14 residues. Per the germline V gene, CDR1 is KGHDR and CDR2 is SFDVKD. V lost 7 bases to trimming and J lost 2 bases, with 13 bases between them. CDR3 sequence: CATRPGTGQETQYF. The CDR3 DNA sequence: TGTGCCACCAGACCTGGGACTGGACAAGAGACCCAGTACTTC.

A single count supports this clone. This rearrangement joins TRBV11-3 to TRBJ2-1; TRBD1 matches at 8 bases. The V and J ends lost 5 bases and 10 bases, in that order; junction bases with no gene match: 4. The length of the CDR3 is 12 residues. Per germline, CDR1 SGHNT and CDR2 YENEEA. The CDR3 loop reads CASSPDRGEQFF. CDR3 bases: TGTGCCAGCAGCCCCGACAGGGGAGAGCAGTTCTTC.

The chain joins TRBV7-6 to TRBJ1-1; TRBD1 agrees at 8 bases. Germline CDR1 is SGHVS and CDR2 is FNYEAQ. V lost 8 bases and J lost 0; bases outside the gene matches: 2. CDR3 length equals 13 residues. Here the CDR3 DNA reads TGTGCCAGCCGACAGGGGATGAACACTGAAGCTTTCTTT. Amino acids: CASRQGMNTEAFF. Drawing the rest from reference TRBV7-6 and TRBJ1-1, the complete variable domain is GAGVSQSPRYKVTKRGQDVALRCDPISGHVSLYWYRQALGQGPEFLTYFNYEAQQDKSGLPNDRFSAERPEGSISTLTIQRTEQRDSAMYRCASRQGMNTEAFFGQGTRLTVV.